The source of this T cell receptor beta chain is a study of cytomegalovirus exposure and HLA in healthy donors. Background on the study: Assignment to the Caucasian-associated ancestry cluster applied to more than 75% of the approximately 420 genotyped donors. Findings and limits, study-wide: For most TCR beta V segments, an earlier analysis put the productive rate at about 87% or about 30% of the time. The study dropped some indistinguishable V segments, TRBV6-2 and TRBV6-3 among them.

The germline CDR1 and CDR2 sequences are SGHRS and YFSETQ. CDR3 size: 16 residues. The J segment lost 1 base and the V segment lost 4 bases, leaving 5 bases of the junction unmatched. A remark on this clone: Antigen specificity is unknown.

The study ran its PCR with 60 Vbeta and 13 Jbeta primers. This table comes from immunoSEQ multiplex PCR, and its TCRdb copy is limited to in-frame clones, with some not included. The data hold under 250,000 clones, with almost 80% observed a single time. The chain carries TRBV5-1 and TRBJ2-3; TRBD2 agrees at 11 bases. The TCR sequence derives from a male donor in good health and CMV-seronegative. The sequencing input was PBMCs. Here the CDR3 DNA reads TGCGCCAGCAGCGTCCAGACTAGCGGGGGCACAGATACGCAGTATTTT. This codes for CASSVQTSGGTDTQYF.